The 23 T cell receptor beta chains given below trace back to one sample, sequenced in a study of control samples from healthy donors and cancer patients. Measured with immunoSEQ multiplex PCR; TCRdb has only the in-frame clones, and not every one. The sample contains around 12,000 clones, 85% to 95% of which appear only once. Sequencing was performed on PBMCs. These receptors all stem from a man older than 75 with lung cancer.

The J gene is TRBJ2-2, the V gene TRBV29-1, with TRBD1 identical over 7 bases. The V gene end was trimmed by 7 bases and the J gene end by 0 bases; junction bases not matched to a gene: 5. Germline V gives CDR1 SQVTM, CDR2 ANQGSEA. This CDR3 has 14 residues. CDR3 DNA sequence: TGCAGCGATCCGACAGGGTCGAACACCGGGGAGCTGTTTTTT. Residues: CSDPTGSNTGELFF.

The chain couples TRBV3-1 (or the pseudogene TRBV3-2) to TRBJ2-2, with TRBD2 identical over 9 bases. This CDR3 is 15 amino acids long. Germline CDR1 is LGHDT and CDR2 is YNNKEL (reference sequence). V was clipped by 4 bases and J by 7 bases; unmatched bases: 7. The CDR3 is CASSLQRGAYGELFF. The DNA of the CDR3 is TGTGCCAGCAGCCTCCAGCGGGGGGCGTACGGGGAGCTGTTTTTT.

This clone was detected once. The chain employs TRBV6-6 and TRBJ2-7, with 12 positions matching TRBD2. The CDR3 loop spans 16 amino acids. Trimming removed 6 bases from V and 1 base from J; junction bases left unmatched: 7. The germline V gene has CDR1 MNHNY and CDR2 SVGAGI (reference sequence). The CDR3 loop reads CASSYGLAGSSYEQYV. CDR3 in DNA: TGTGCCAGCAGCTACGGACTAGCGGGGTCTTCCTACGAGCAGTACGTC.

CDR3 amino acids: CASSPDGQGAQPQHF. The CDR3 bases are TGTGCCAGCAGCCCGGATGGGCAGGGGGCACAGCCCCAGCATTTT. V usage is TRBV5-8 and J usage is TRBJ1-5; 8 bases align to TRBD1. The ends lost 4 bases at V and 7 bases at J; junction bases unmatched: 10. The CDR3 consists of 15 residues. CDR1 and CDR2 (germline): SGHTS, YDEGEE.

DNA of the CDR3: TGTGCCAGCAGTCCGGGGCAGGGGGGGAGAAATACTGAAGCTTTCTTT. This gives the protein CASSPGQGGRNTEAFF. The chain carries TRBV2 and TRBJ1-1; TRBD1 matches at 7 bases. J gave up 5 bases and V 5 bases, and 14 bases lay outside the gene matches. CDR1 and CDR2 (germline): SNHLY, FYNNEI. The CDR3 extends over 16 amino acids.

The V call is TRBV2, the J call TRBJ1-1; D not certain. The CDR3 consists of 11 residues. Trimming removed 6 bases at V and 4 bases at J, with 6 bases between. CDR1 and CDR2 from the germline V gene are SNHLY and FYNNEI. The CDR3 bases are TGTGCCAGCAGGTCTACCACTGAAGCTTTCTTT. Protein sequence: CASRSTTEAFF.

In nucleotides, the CDR3 is TGCGCCAGCAGCTTGGTCTTACGACAGGGGCGCACAGATACGCAGTATTTT. It specifies CASSLVLRQGRTDTQYF. The chain uses TRBV5-1 and TRBJ2-3; 8 bases are a match to TRBD1. The CDR3 spans 17 residues. V shed 0 bases, J shed 1 base, and the junction held 7 bases outside the gene matches. The germline V gene encodes CDR1 SGHRS and CDR2 YFSETQ.

The rearrangement joins TRBV5-1 to TRBJ2-7; D gene ambiguous. Germline values: CDR1 SGHRS, CDR2 YFSETQ. This CDR3 spans 12 amino acids. Trimming pared 3 bases from V and 6 bases from J, leaving 10 bases between. CDR3 in DNA: TGCGCCAGCAGCTCGACTGGAATCGAGCAGTACTTC. The encoded protein is CASSSTGIEQYF. The whole variable domain, filled in from reference TRBV5-1 and TRBJ2-7, reads KAGVTQTPRYLIKTRGQQVTLSCSPISGHRSVSWYQQTPGQGLQFLFEYFSETQRNKGNFPGRFSGRQFSNSRSEMNVSTLELGDSALYLCASSSTGIEQYFGPGTRLTVT.

The gene calls are TRBV6-5 and TRBJ1-2, with TRBD1 identical over 11 bases. Trimming at V came to 7 bases and at J to 4 bases, leaving 2 bases not matched to a gene. The CDR3 totals 13 residues. Germline CDR1 MNHEY, CDR2 SVGAGI. The CDR3 region is CASIGTGGYGYTF. CDR3 DNA sequence: TGTGCCAGCATCGGGACAGGGGGCTATGGCTACACCTTC.

This rearrangement joins TRBV28 to TRBJ1-5, with D possibly being TRBD1 (5 bases). V was trimmed by 4 bases and J by 4 bases, leaving 17 bases between them. The CDR3 has 16 amino acids. Per the germline V gene, CDR1 is MDHEN and CDR2 is SYDVKM. CDR3: CASSSPIGTLNQPQHF. CDR3 coding DNA: TGTGCCAGCAGTTCACCTATAGGGACGCTGAATCAGCCCCAGCATTTT.

V is TRBV7-6 and J is TRBJ2-3; 12 bases match TRBD2. Germline lookup yields CDR1 SGHVS and CDR2 FNYEAQ. The CDR3 contains 15 residues. V shed 5 bases, J shed 0 bases, and the junction held 0 bases outside the gene matches. The CDR3 coding sequence is TGTGCCAGCAGCGGGACTAGCGGGAGCACAGATACGCAGTATTTT. Encoded protein: CASSGTSGSTDTQYF.

V usage is TRBV29-1 and J usage is TRBJ1-1; 10 bases align to TRBD1. The CDR3 sequence is 15 residues long. CDR1 and CDR2 from the germline V gene are SQVTM and ANQGSEA. V gave up 0 bases and J gave up 4 bases; unmatched junction bases: 5. The CDR3 loop is CSVEDGGQGGTEAFF. The CDR3 DNA follows: TGCAGCGTTGAAGATGGAGGACAGGGGGGCACTGAAGCTTTCTTT. Together with reference TRBV29-1 and TRBJ1-1, the CDR3 gives the full variable domain: SAVISQKPSRDICQRGTSLTIQCQVDSQVTMMFWYRQQPGQSLTLIATANQGSEATYESGFVIDKFPISRPNLTFSTLTVSNMSPEDSSIYLCSVEDGGQGGTEAFFGQGTRLTVV.

CDR3 loop: CASSLNSRYEQYF. The CDR3 DNA sequence: TGTGCCAGCAGTTTGAATTCACGCTACGAGCAGTACTTC. V is TRBV27 and J is TRBJ2-7; D gene unclear. Germline CDR1 MNHEY, CDR2 SMNVEV (reference sequence). Trimming pared 3 bases from V and 3 bases from J, leaving 9 bases between. The CDR3 runs to 13 residues.

This clone was counted once. This chain connects TRBV5-1 to TRBJ2-7, with 8 bases that match TRBD1. Germline CDR1 is SGHRS and CDR2 is YFSETQ. Trimming removed 5 bases from V and 2 bases from J; junction bases left unmatched: 6. The CDR3 loop spans 14 amino acids. The CDR3 protein is CASRPGQATYEQYF. DNA of the CDR3: TGCGCCAGCAGGCCGGGACAGGCGACCTACGAGCAGTACTTC.

This clone was seen once. CDR3 amino acids: CASSLVWGAGELFF. CDR3 DNA: TGTGCCAGCAGCTTAGTATGGGGGGCCGGGGAGCTGTTTTTT. The chain combines TRBV7-2 with TRBJ2-2, with D possibly matching TRBD2 (6 bases). V was trimmed by 1 base and J by 6 bases, leaving 9 bases between them. CDR1 and CDR2 (germline): SGHTA, FQGNSA. The CDR3 spans 14 residues.

The CDR3 loop reads CASSIEGARGNTIYF. The DNA for the CDR3 is TGTGCCAGTAGTATAGAGGGGGCGCGTGGAAACACCATATATTTT. The V call is TRBV19, the J call TRBJ1-3; D is possibly TRBD1 (6 bases). The CDR3 has 15 amino acids. CDR1 and CDR2 from the germline V gene are LNHDA and SQIVND (reference sequence). With 0 bases removed from V and 3 bases from J, the gap between germline ends came to 9 bases. The whole variable domain, remainder taken from reference TRBV19 and TRBJ1-3, is DGGITQSPKYLFRKEGQNVTLSCEQNLNHDAMYWYRQDPGQGLRLIYYSQIVNDFQKGDIAEGYSVSREKKESFPLTVTSAQKNPTAFYLCASSIEGARGNTIYFGEGSWLTVV.

This rearrangement joins TRBV5-1 to TRBJ1-2, with 7 bases fitting TRBD1. CDR1 is SGHRS and CDR2 is YFSETQ in the germline V gene. CDR3 length: 14 residues. The V gene end was trimmed by 4 bases and the J gene end by 8 bases; junction bases not matched to a gene: 11. The CDR3 protein is CASSGTRTGEGYTF. The CDR3 region has the DNA TGCGCCAGCAGCGGGACGCGGACAGGAGAAGGCTACACCTTC.

The V call is TRBV5-4, the J call TRBJ1-2; D ambiguous. CDR3 size: 15 residues. The V gene's germline CDR1 is SGHNT and CDR2 YYREEE (reference sequence). V was shortened by 6 bases and J by 4 bases, with 19 bases between the two germline ends. CDR3 DNA: TGTGCCAGCAACCCCAGAACGGACCTCGGCTATGGCTACACCTTC. It translates to CASNPRTDLGYGYTF. Filled out from reference TRBV5-4 and TRBJ1-2, the complete variable domain reads ETGVTQSPTHLIKTRGQQVTLRCSSQSGHNTVSWYQQALGQGPQFIFQYYREEENGRGNFPPRFSGLQFPNYSSELNVNALELDDSALYLCASNPRTDLGYGYTFGSGTRLTVV.

The CDR3: CASSLGQAGNEQFF. The CDR3 nucleotides read TGCGCCAGCAGCTTAGGACAGGCCGGGAATGAGCAGTTCTTC. The rearrangement links TRBV5-1 to TRBJ2-1, with 7 bases aligning to TRBD1. The CDR3 is made up of 14 amino acids. V lost 2 bases to trimming and J lost 7 bases; unmatched junction nucleotides: 6. Germline CDR1 and CDR2: SGHRS and YFSETQ. The full variable domain, rest sourced from reference TRBV5-1 and TRBJ2-1, is KAGVTQTPRYLIKTRGQQVTLSCSPISGHRSVSWYQQTPGQGLQFLFEYFSETQRNKGNFPGRFSGRQFSNSRSEMNVSTLELGDSALYLCASSLGQAGNEQFFGPGTRLTVL.

The chain carries TRBV4-2 and TRBJ2-2; 9 bases line up with TRBD1. V lost 2 bases to trimming and J lost 1 base; unmatched junction nucleotides: 2. Germline lookup yields CDR1 LGHNA and CDR2 YNFKEQ. This CDR3 spans 16 amino acids. The DNA of the CDR3 is TGTGCCAGCAGCCAATTGGACAGGGGGAACACCGGGGAGCTGTTTTTT. Translation gives CASSQLDRGNTGELFF.

This chain connects TRBV29-1 to TRBJ2-5, with D unclear. The CDR3 contains 12 residues. Trimming removed 4 bases from V and 4 bases from J, with 10 bases in between. Germline assignment: CDR1 SQVTM and CDR2 ANQGSEA. DNA for the CDR3: TGCAGCGTTGGGTCCCCCCGAGAGACCCAGTACTTC. Translation gives CSVGSPRETQYF.

The chain joins TRBV7-7 to TRBJ2-3, with 8 bases identical to TRBD2. V dropped 5 bases and J dropped 3; count of bases not matched to a gene: 7. The CDR3 covers 15 residues. From germline, CDR1 is SSHAT and CDR2 FNYEAQ (reference sequence). Here the CDR3 reads CASSPREGGTDTQYF. CDR3 nucleotide sequence: TGTGCCAGCAGCCCCCGGGAGGGGGGAACAGATACGCAGTATTTT.

The gene calls are TRBV28 and TRBJ1-2, with unresolved D. V lost 2 bases, J lost 4 bases, and 11 bases lay in between. Looked up from germline, CDR1 is MDHEN and CDR2 is SYDVKM. The CDR3 has 14 amino acids. CDR3 bases: TGTGCCAGCAGTTTACTCTCGGATTTCTATGGCTACACCTTC. Amino acids: CASSLLSDFYGYTF.